This T cell receptor (beta chain) was profiled in a study of blood T cell repertoires in COVID-19 (dated by TCRdb to 2019 to 2021). With regard to the full study: Samples covering the acute and convalescent phases of COVID-19 were provided by collaborators in the United States, Italy and Spain. The sample metadata nearly always contained a de-identified subject ID, COVID-19 status, age in years and sex. The samples were drawn from the first 160 participants of the ongoing ImmuneRACE study and from 1,254 subjects provided by 6 global collaborators. Subjects who had been exposed to COVID-19, were actively infected with it, or had recovered from it provided the deeply sampled blood TCRbeta repertoires that made up the dataset. Where available, HLA class I and class II types were taken from metadata supplied by the sample provider and were not determined by assay-based typing. A freely available public database, intended as a resource for researchers studying the immune response to SARS-CoV-2, is where the repertoires were released. The prospective study material was composed of cDNA or gDNA derived from T cells, B-cell-depleted T cells, or PBMCs. What the work shows at the level of the full study, not this receptor alone: The quantity of clinical and demographic metadata differed by source and by participant and was supplied without curation.

The immunoSEQ Assay, a bias-controlled multiplex PCR, was used to amplify TCRbeta CDR3 regions from genomic DNA. Per the source publication's procedure: The number of nucleated cells in each sample was estimated by amplification of reference gene primers within the assay. To quantify the absolute abundance of each unique TCRbeta CDR3 rearrangement, sequence reads were collapsed and filtered. For each sample, productive Simpson clonality was calculated as the square root of Simpson's diversity index across productive rearrangements. Imported from immuneACCESS, the table was reduced by TCRdb to in-frame sequences with V and J called. These copies leave out some clones; in studies compared against another copy, an unresolved V gene accounts for under half, and the cause of the remainder is not known. V, J and clone size are taken as reported in that table, and D and trimming were inferred from the DNA itself. For this sample the table gives some 150,000 clones, of which around 80% were detected only once. Roughly 4.7% of the sample goes to the ten largest clones.

Whole blood was collected in K2EDTA tubes by collaborating institutions according to the institutions' own protocols. For TCRbeta analysis, collaborators shipped samples in one of three forms: frozen whole blood, isolated PBMCs, or DNA extracted from either of those sample types. Details on this clone: The specificity of this receptor is unknown. No base quality values were provided; no much bigger clone lies one nucleotide off.

The trim is 1 base for V and 7 bases for J, with a gap of 14 bases between the germline ends. The CDR3 runs 15 amino acids, cysteine and phenylalanine included. The only DNA kept is the CDR3, 45 bases in frame from the first base. CDR1 LGHDT and CDR2 YNNKEL are derived from the germline V gene (reference sequence). This chain is built from TRBV3-1 (or the pseudogene TRBV3-2) and TRBJ2-1; TRBD2 could be the D gene, as 6 bases match. This clonotype was obtained from an elderly woman with active or convalescent COVID-19. Sequences were obtained from peripheral blood. The DNA reads TGTGCCAGCAGCCAAGGCGTCGGGGGATGGAATGAGCAGTTCTTC. Translation gives CASSQGVGGWNEQFF.